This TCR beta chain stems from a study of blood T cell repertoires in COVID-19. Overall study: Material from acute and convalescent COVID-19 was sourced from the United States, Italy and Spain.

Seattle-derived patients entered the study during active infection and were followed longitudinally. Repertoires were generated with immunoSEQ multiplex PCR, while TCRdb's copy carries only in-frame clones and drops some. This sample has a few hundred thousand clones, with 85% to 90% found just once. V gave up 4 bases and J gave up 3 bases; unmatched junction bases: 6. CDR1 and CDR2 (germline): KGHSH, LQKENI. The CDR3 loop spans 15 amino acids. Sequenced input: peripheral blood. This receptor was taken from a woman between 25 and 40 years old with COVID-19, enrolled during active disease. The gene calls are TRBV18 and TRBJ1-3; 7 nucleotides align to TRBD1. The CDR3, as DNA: TGTGCCAGCTCACTGGGACAGTTGGTTGGAAACACCATATATTTT. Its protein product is CASSLGQLVGNTIYF. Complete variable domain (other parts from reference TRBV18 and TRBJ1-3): NAGVMQNPRHLVRRRGQEARLRCSPMKGHSHVYWYRQLPEEGLKFMVYLQKENIIDESGMPKERFSAEFPKEGPSILRIQQVVRGDSAAYFCASSLGQLVGNTIYFGEGSWLTVV.